This T cell receptor (beta chain) was recorded in a study of blood T cells in healthy people across ages. Sample-barcoded 5' priming and a J-beta primer mix drove a second PCR of 7 to 11 cycles. TCRdb re-called the 5' RACE reads with MiXCR, one entry per CDR3 protein. The repertoire holds around 1,600,000 distinct CDR3 sequences, with about 45% as singletons. Samples had at least 6.5 million PBMCs isolated from them. This CDR3 is built from 15 residues. Worth noting for this clonotype: Its antigen is not known.

Whole-study findings and limits: Greater diversity and more naive CD4+ cells were seen in long-lived donors than in aged donors.

This chain uses TRBV21-1 with TRBJ1-2. TRBV21-1 is a pseudogene segment. The sequenced sample consisted of blood. This clonotype was sampled from a woman between 18 and 29 years old in good health. CDR3 DNA: TGTGCCAGCAGCAAAGGGGCATCAGGGAGGAGAGGCTACACCTTC. It codes for CASSKGASGRRGYTF.